This T cell receptor beta chain originates from a study of early T cells in non-severe SARS-CoV-2 infection. Study-wide background: Chains stayed unpaired after sequencing of bulk RNA from unsorted whole blood.

V lost 7 bases to trimming and J lost 5 bases, with 19 bases between them. This CDR3 contains 15 residues. From germline, CDR1 is MNHNS and CDR2 SASEGT. This clonotype was seen a handful of times. Each CDR3 protein is one row after TCRdb ran MiXCR on the 5' RACE reads. The data contain 60,000 to 85,000 distinct CDR3 sequences, 15% to 19% of them singletons. The sequence derives from an adult who was a healthcare worker with PCR-confirmed SARS-CoV-2 infection or an uninfected control (not recorded which). V gene TRBV6-1 combines with J gene TRBJ2-3; D possibly corresponds to TRBD1 (7 bases). The sequenced sample consisted of whole blood. The CDR3, as DNA: TGTGCCAGCATTCTATTGGAGGGGGCAGGAGATACGCAGTATTTT. Its protein product is CASILLEGAGDTQYF.